This TCR beta chain was identified during a study of cytomegalovirus exposure and HLA in healthy donors. Study-wide points: It was assumed in the presence/absence analyses that sequencing depth was roughly uniform across donors. Testing in vitro showed three CMV-associated chains specific for CMV antigens. An analysis was carried out later, and it reportedly showed fewer N-insertions in an Asian-associated ancestry cluster than the approximately 710-donor mean.

PCR was performed using 60 Vbeta and 13 Jbeta primers. Clones were sequenced by immunoSEQ multiplex PCR, and TCRdb holds only the in-frame ones, with some missing. The data hold hundreds of thousands of clones, with about 80% observed a single time. CDR3 length: 19 amino acids. Germline-derived CDR1 and CDR2 are SGHAT and FQNNGV. With V trimmed by 0 bases and J by 0 bases, 11 bases remained unmatched. Concerning this clone: Its target is unknown.

Sequenced sample: PBMCs. The rearrangement links TRBV11-2 to TRBJ2-1, with TRBD2 identical over 7 bases. This sequence originates from a man between 18 and 35 years old in good health and CMV-seronegative. The CDR3 sequence: CASSLDASGGLSSYNEQFF. CDR3 nucleotide sequence: TGTGCCAGCAGCTTAGATGCATCGGGGGGACTGAGCTCCTACAATGAGCAGTTCTTC.